The rows below give T cell receptor beta chains drawn from one sample of a study of cytomegalovirus exposure and HLA in healthy donors. The table came from immunoSEQ multiplex PCR; TCRdb's copy has only in-frame clones and leaves some out. The sample contains 150,000 to 200,000 clones, 82% of which appear only once. The sequenced sample consisted of PBMCs. The receptors were sampled from a woman in her late teens or twenties in good health and CMV-seronegative. Both conserved end residues are part of each CDR3. Clone sizes are given selectively: once, few, many, or a class where the clone is expanded.

V gene,clone size,J gene,CDR3 protein
TRBV11-2,-,TRBJ1-2,CASSQWTGVNYGYTF
TRBV27,-,TRBJ2-1,CASSFRDLYNEQFF
TRBV6-5,few,TRBJ2-5,CASSSLRWETQYF
TRBV5-1,-,TRBJ1-2,CASSLANGNYGYTF
TRBV28,-,TRBJ2-5,CASSEVKETQYF
TRBV7-9,-,TRBJ1-2,CASSLAFWTGTDGYTF
TRBV28,-,TRBJ2-3,CASSSRLAGVATDTQYF
TRBV11-2,-,TRBJ2-5,CASSRSRQGKGQETQYF
TRBV18,-,TRBJ1-1,CASSPQGLTDTEAFF
TRBV4-1,-,TRBJ1-3,CASSQGHGNTIYF
TRBV7-2,-,TRBJ2-3,CASSGGLATDTQYF
TRBV5-6,-,TRBJ1-5,CASSFGDFSNQPQHF
TRBV7-8,-,TRBJ2-1,CASSLVVSSNEQFF
TRBV27,-,TRBJ1-1,CASNLGGANTEAFF
TRBV27,once,TRBJ1-5,CASSLSGQGWQPQHF
TRBV7-9,-,TRBJ2-1,CASSRTGAAYNEQFF
TRBV5-1,-,TRBJ2-2,CASSLLAEPTGELFF
TRBV14,-,TRBJ2-5,CASSQDWPFPQETQYF
TRBV6-5,-,TRBJ1-1,CASSAQGYGTEAFF
TRBV6-5,-,TRBJ2-7,CASSYSARTSEQYF
TRBV5-8,-,TRBJ2-2,CASSVRNTGELFF
TRBV18,once,TRBJ2-7,CASSPSLAGAHENF
TRBV5-1,-,TRBJ2-2,CASSLSTSGSGELFF
TRBV11-2,-,TRBJ1-1,CASSLSSGVTTEAFF
TRBV2,-,TRBJ2-1,CASNPTSAGNEQFF
TRBV18,-,TRBJ2-7,CASSRDRGYEQYF
TRBV7-9,-,TRBJ2-7,CSSSFPGYEQYF
TRBV27,-,TRBJ1-1,CASSFTRQLNTEAFF
TRBV20-1,-,TRBJ1-1,CSARPQTEAFF
TRBV4-2,-,TRBJ2-1,CASSQPLAGEGNEQFF
TRBV6-5,-,TRBJ2-6,CASSSPYSGANVLTF
TRBV28,-,TRBJ1-5,CASSQQGNYSNQPQHF
TRBV6-1,-,TRBJ1-2,CASTRQGLGNGYTF
TRBV6-1,-,TRBJ1-1,CASGQGNEAFF
TRBV6-4,few,TRBJ1-2,CASSDLVFTGGPSNYGYTF
TRBV7-6,-,TRBJ1-2,CASSSGTGLILNYGYTF
TRBV5-1,-,TRBJ1-2,CASSGKETGGNYGYTF
TRBV14,-,TRBJ2-1,CASSLNSEQFF
TRBV25-1,-,TRBJ1-5,CASSESAGIQPQHF
TRBV19,once,TRBJ2-1,CASSIRGQSDEQFF
TRBV27,-,TRBJ2-3,CASSFDSNTQYF
TRBV5-1,-,TRBJ2-7,CASSLVPGSYEQYF
TRBV27,once,TRBJ1-5,CASSPMGGSGNQPQHF
TRBV6-5,few,TRBJ1-1,CASRNRVEAFF
TRBV7-8,-,TRBJ1-6,CASSPGGASSRNSPLHF
TRBV6-4,-,TRBJ2-3,CASRAGVFTDTQYF
TRBV6-4,-,TRBJ2-1,CASSGSAFNEQFF
TRBV10-2,few,TRBJ2-1,CASSLGGALTGQFF
TRBV4-1,-,TRBJ2-7,CASSLRGQGTYEQYF
TRBV10-2,-,TRBJ2-7,CASSESGGSEQYF
TRBV6-5,-,TRBJ1-2,CASSYSGGGEGYTF
TRBV6-5,once,TRBJ1-5,CASSKGQGINQPQHF
TRBV5-1,-,TRBJ1-4,CASSSGRSASNEKLFF
TRBV10-3,-,TRBJ1-3,CAISESKEGVDTIYF
TRBV7-3,-,TRBJ2-3,CASSSGTLSTDTQYF
TRBV7-9,-,TRBJ1-1,CASSLADREDTEAFF
TRBV27,-,TRBJ2-7,CASSLSSGGAAEQYF